What follows is one TCR beta chain and its context. The target antigen is unknown. Blood specimens came from baseline, cycle 4 day 1, and cycle 7 day 1. This entry is derived from a study of OX40 agonist ivuxolimab in advanced cancers. As for the study in general: At 0.01 to 10 mg/kg, ivuxolimab was administered intravenously to patients every 2 weeks. Of mixed ages from 23 to 79 and averaging about 65 years, the group was just under 85% male. Findings of the study overall: The authors also found low normalized T-cell clonal expansion in some nonresponders.

The V gene end was trimmed by 4 bases and the J gene end by 6 bases; junction bases not matched to a gene: 3. The CDR3 sequence is 14 residues long. Germline lookup yields CDR1 MNHNS and CDR2 SASEGT. Produced via immunoSEQ multiplex PCR; TCRdb's table is partial and in-frame only. The table lists around 85,000 clones, less than 95% of them singletons. The chain carries TRBV6-1 and TRBJ2-1; TRBD2 aligns across 10 bases. The source was CD4+ or CD8+ T cells sorted from blood, collected in a trial of the OX40 agonist ivuxolimab. This sequence originates from an adult with an advanced solid tumor such as melanoma, head and neck, liver or kidney cancer. The CDR3 loop is CASSVSGRVNEQFF. The CDR3 DNA follows: TGTGCCAGCAGTGTGAGCGGGAGGGTCAATGAGCAGTTCTTC.